The 27 T cell receptor beta chains listed next were all sequenced from one sample in a study of blood T cell repertoires in COVID-19 (TCRdb year 2020). Libraries came from the immunoSEQ multiplex PCR assay. TCRdb provides this immuneACCESS table in a form limited to in-frame rearrangements. Some clones are lacking; in checked studies, under half of them reflect an unresolved V gene, and why the rest are absent is not known. The sample data list tens of thousands of clones, and around 90% of these were observed just once. The ten largest make up 2.5% to 3.5% of the sample. The sample taken for sequencing was peripheral blood. All receptors come from a woman in her forties or fifties with active or convalescent COVID-19.

The genes are TRBV9 and TRBJ1-6; 8 nucleotides align to TRBD1. CDR1 is SGDLS and CDR2 is YYNGEE in the germline V gene. Unmatched junction bases numbered 14, after V lost 3 bases and J lost 6 bases. This CDR3 spans 18 amino acids. CDR3 in amino acids: CASSGGIPGGTFNSPLHF. The CDR3 region has the DNA TGTGCCAGCAGCGGCGGAATTCCAGGGGGCACGTTTAATTCACCCCTCCACTTT.

This chain uses TRBV6-4 with TRBJ1-6; the D gene is possibly TRBD1 (5 bases). Between the trimmed V and J ends, which lost 0 bases and 10 bases, there was a span of 7 bases. Germline CDR1 MRHNA, CDR2 SNTAGT. The CDR3 contains 13 residues. This CDR3 reads CASSDSTESPLHF. The CDR3 bases are TGTGCCAGCAGTGACTCGACAGAGTCACCCCTCCACTTT.

The chain combines TRBV4-2 with TRBJ2-1; a possible D gene is TRBD2 (7 bases). The CDR3 is 13 residues long. Germline CDR1 reads LGHNA; CDR2 reads YNFKEQ. Trimming took off 6 bases at V and 9 bases at J, with 15 bases between the two ends. The CDR3 nucleotides read TGTGCCAGCAGTCTGGCAAGGGGGGGTGAGCAGTTCTTC. This codes for CASSLARGGEQFF.

This sequence joins TRBV6-5 and TRBJ1-2; D uncertain. The CDR3 is 13 residues long. V lost 0 bases to trimming and J lost 6 bases, with 8 bases between them. The germline CDR1 and CDR2 sequences are MNHEY and SVGAGI. This CDR3 is CASSYSYTNGYTF. As DNA, the CDR3 is TGTGCCAGCAGTTACTCTTATACTAATGGCTACACCTTC.

This chain links TRBV3-1 (or the pseudogene TRBV3-2) with TRBJ1-1, with TRBD1 identical over 7 bases. The germline V gene encodes CDR1 LGHDT and CDR2 YNNKEL (reference sequence). With V trimmed by 2 bases and J by 1 base, 1 base remained unmatched. This CDR3 spans 14 amino acids. The CDR3 DNA follows: TGTGCCAGCAGCCAAAGACAGGGGAACACTGAAGCTTTCTTT. Protein: CASSQRQGNTEAFF.

The chain is built from TRBV2 and TRBJ1-3; maybe TRBD1 (5 bases). CDR1 SNHLY and CDR2 FYNNEI come from the germline V gene. Trimming pared 7 bases from V and 0 bases from J, leaving 13 bases between. This CDR3 is built from 15 residues. The chain's CDR3 is CASKTIGASGNTIYF. DNA of the CDR3: TGTGCCAGCAAGACGATAGGGGCCTCTGGAAACACCATATATTTT.

This chain links TRBV6-5 with TRBJ1-2, with D maybe TRBD1 (5 bases). Trimming took off 7 bases at V and 7 bases at J, with 13 bases between the two ends. Looked up from germline, CDR1 is MNHEY and CDR2 is SVGAGI. CDR3 size: 12 residues. CDR3 sequence: CASTSVGGGYTF. The CDR3, as DNA: TGTGCCAGCACCTCGGTCGGGGGTGGCTACACCTTC.

In DNA, the CDR3 is TGTGCCAGCATCAGGGGGGAGTACACCGGGGAGCTGTTTTTT. Translating it yields CASIRGEYTGELFF. The V and J genes are TRBV7-6 and TRBJ2-2; a weak D match, TRBD1 (7 bases). Germline CDR1 is SGHVS and CDR2 is FNYEAQ. This CDR3 is built from 14 residues. V was clipped by 7 bases and J by 3 bases, with 12 bases between them.

The J gene is TRBJ2-6, the V gene TRBV5-1; possibly TRBD1 for D (6 bases). The CDR3 has 15 residues. Germline lookup yields CDR1 SGHRS and CDR2 YFSETQ. Trimming pared 2 bases from V and 2 bases from J, leaving 8 bases between. The CDR3 spells CASSLQGAGANVLTF. Written as DNA, the CDR3 is TGCGCCAGCAGCTTACAGGGCGCTGGGGCCAACGTCCTGACTTTC. The entire variable domain, with the rest obtained from reference TRBV5-1 and TRBJ2-6, is as follows: KAGVTQTPRYLIKTRGQQVTLSCSPISGHRSVSWYQQTPGQGLQFLFEYFSETQRNKGNFPGRFSGRQFSNSRSEMNVSTLELGDSALYLCASSLQGAGANVLTFGAGSRLTVL.

This chain joins TRBV30 and TRBJ1-2, with D hard to call. The CDR3 is 12 amino acids. From germline, CDR1 is GTSNPN and CDR2 SVGIG (reference sequence). The V and J ends lost 1 base and 5 bases respectively, with 8 bases between them. The CDR3 DNA follows: TGTGCCTGGAGTGAACAGCAGTATGGCTACACCTTC. Protein sequence: CAWSEQQYGYTF.

This clone appeared a single time. The chain is built from TRBV6-1 and TRBJ1-1, with no clear D. The CDR3 consists of 19 residues. CDR1 is MNHNS, CDR2 SASEGT, per germline. V was trimmed by 1 base and J by 0 bases, leaving 21 bases between them. CDR3 sequence (DNA): TGTGCCAGCAGTGAAGTGGGGTGGGGAGTGGGCCTCATGAACACTGAAGCTTTCTTT. Amino acid sequence: CASSEVGWGVGLMNTEAFF.

The chain employs TRBV18 and TRBJ1-1; the D is unclear. The CDR3 covers 13 residues. V gave up 6 bases and J gave up 2 bases, with 10 bases separating them. CDR1 is KGHSH and CDR2 is LQKENI in the germline V gene. The CDR3 loop is CASSRGINTEAFF. The CDR3 nucleotides are TGTGCCAGCTCCCGAGGCATAAACACTGAAGCTTTCTTT. The whole variable domain, remainder taken from reference TRBV18 and TRBJ1-1, is NAGVMQNPRHLVRRRGQEARLRCSPMKGHSHVYWYRQLPEEGLKFMVYLQKENIIDESGMPKERFSAEFPKEGPSILRIQQVVRGDSAAYFCASSRGINTEAFFGQGTRLTVV.

This clone occurred once. This sequence joins TRBV4-2 and TRBJ2-7; 10 bases are a match to TRBD1. The ends lost 8 bases at V and 5 bases at J; junction bases unmatched: 12. The CDR3 sequence is 15 residues long. The V gene's germline CDR1 is LGHNA and CDR2 YNFKEQ. The CDR3 nucleotides are TGTGCCAGCCGATCCGGGACAGGGGTTGGCGACGAGCAGTACTTC. Its translation: CASRSGTGVGDEQYF.

This clone was observed once. The rearrangement links TRBV24-1 to TRBJ2-1, with TRBD2 matching 12 bases. CDR3 length: 16 residues. Looked up from germline, CDR1 is KGHDR and CDR2 is SFDVKD. The V segment lost 4 bases and the J segment 4 bases; nucleotides outside the gene matches: 4. For the CDR3, the DNA is TGTGCCACCAGTGACGTGACTAGCGGGGGATACAATGAGCAGTTCTTC. It is translated as CATSDVTSGGYNEQFF.

This rearrangement joins TRBV15 to TRBJ1-1, with D perhaps TRBD1 (6 bases). Trimming stripped 7 bases from V and 5 bases from J, with 23 bases between. Germline CDR1 LNHNV, CDR2 YYDKDF (reference sequence). This CDR3 comprises 16 residues. The CDR3: CATTERGGHRGTEAFF. The CDR3 DNA follows: TGTGCCACCACCGAACGGGGGGGGCACCGGGGAACTGAAGCTTTCTTT.

V and J are TRBV6-2 or TRBV6-3 and TRBJ2-7; the match to TRBD2 covers 7 bases. V trimming: 0 bases; J trimming: 4 bases; junction bases outside the gene matches: 6. The CDR3 spans 15 residues. Germline lookup yields CDR1 MNHEY and CDR2 SVGEGT. CDR3 nucleotides: TGTGCCAGCAGTTACTCGGGCGCGGGGGTTTACGAGCAGTACTTC. It translates to CASSYSGAGVYEQYF.

The chain combines TRBV24-1 with TRBJ2-1; TRBD2 matches 10 bases. Germline CDR1 KGHDR, CDR2 SFDVKD. This CDR3 has 13 amino acids. V trimming: 9 bases; J trimming: 7 bases; junction bases outside the gene matches: 5. In DNA form, the CDR3 reads TGTGCCACCGGAGCGGGGGGGCCTAATGAGCAGTTCTTC. The encoded protein is CATGAGGPNEQFF.

This CDR3 is CASSELAVNTEAFF. The CDR3 DNA reads TGTGCCAGCAGTGAATTGGCGGTGAACACTGAAGCTTTCTTT. This chain connects TRBV2 to TRBJ1-1; D unresolved. Germline V gene lookup returns CDR1 SNHLY and CDR2 FYNNEI. Trimming stripped 2 bases from V and 0 bases from J, with 7 bases between. The CDR3 consists of 14 residues.

This chain joins TRBV7-2 and TRBJ2-2; 8 bases line up with TRBD1. Germline V gene lookup returns CDR1 SGHTA and CDR2 FQGNSA. CDR3 size: 14 residues. V shed 5 bases, J shed 5 bases, and the junction held 4 bases outside the gene matches. The CDR3 coding sequence is TGTGCCAGCAGCCCCAGGGGGCGAACCGGGGAGCTGTTTTTT. Residues: CASSPRGRTGELFF.

The chain employs TRBV11-2 and TRBJ2-3; TRBD2 aligns across 7 bases. The germline gives CDR1 SGHAT, CDR2 FQNNGV. Trimming at V came to 5 bases and at J to 6 bases, leaving 8 bases not matched to a gene. There are 14 residues in the CDR3. The CDR3 bases are TGTGCCAGCAGCCGCGGGGGTTCGACGGATACGCAGTATTTT. Translated: CASSRGGSTDTQYF.

This clone is medium-sized. CDR3 in amino acids: CASSSLPGGGQPQHF. The CDR3 nucleotides are TGTGCCAGCAGCTCCCTACCAGGGGGTGGCCAGCCCCAGCATTTT. V and J are TRBV5-5 and TRBJ1-5; 7 positions match TRBD1. The CDR3 spans 15 residues. CDR1 and CDR2 from the germline V gene are SGHKS and YYEKEE (reference sequence). The trim removed 3 bases at V and 7 bases at J, leaving 10 bases unmatched.

This clone was observed once. The chain couples TRBV25-1 to TRBJ1-1, with a weak D call TRBD1 (6 bases). The CDR3 has 15 amino acids. Trimming removed 3 bases from V and 0 bases from J, with 11 bases in between. Germline CDR1 is MGHDK and CDR2 is SYGVNS. The CDR3, as DNA: TGTGCCAGCAGTGATCCCGGACAGTTGAACACTGAAGCTTTCTTT. Its translation: CASSDPGQLNTEAFF.

This clone appeared a single time. The chain employs TRBV15 and TRBJ1-3; 7 bases fit TRBD1. The CDR3 is made up of 16 amino acids. Per the germline V gene, CDR1 is LNHNV and CDR2 is YYDKDF (reference sequence). Unmatched junction bases numbered 2, after V lost 0 bases and J lost 0 bases. CDR3 DNA sequence: TGTGCCACCAGCAGAGATAGGGGGCTCTCTGGAAACACCATATATTTT. Protein: CATSRDRGLSGNTIYF.

This chain uses TRBV5-6 with TRBJ1-2; 8 bases line up with TRBD1. The CDR3 runs to 14 residues. Germline CDR1 and CDR2: SGHDT and YYEEEE. The V and J ends lost 3 bases and 4 bases, in that order; junction bases with no gene match: 5. CDR3 in DNA: TGTGCCAGCAGCTATCAGGGGGCCGGCTATGGCTACACCTTC. Translated: CASSYQGAGYGYTF.

The chain carries TRBV5-6 and TRBJ1-1; D not certain. Trimming removed 4 bases from V and 0 bases from J, with 13 bases in between. The CDR3 runs 15 residues. CDR1 SGHDT and CDR2 YYEEEE come from the germline V gene. In nucleotides, the CDR3 is TGTGCCAGCAGCGCTCGGGTCCTCATGAACACTGAAGCTTTCTTT. This gives the protein CASSARVLMNTEAFF.

The genes are TRBV5-4 and TRBJ2-3, with a tentative D call TRBD1 (6 bases). Trimming left V 2 bases short and J 1 base short, with 11 bases between. CDR3 length: 15 residues. The germline V gene encodes CDR1 SGHNT and CDR2 YYREEE (reference sequence). In DNA form, the CDR3 reads TGTGCCAGCAGCTTACCTGGGGGCGGCACAGATACGCAGTATTTT. It translates to CASSLPGGGTDTQYF.

This sequence joins TRBV10-3 and TRBJ1-1, with D possibly being TRBD1 (5 bases). In germline, CDR1 is ENHRY, CDR2 SYGVKD. The CDR3 is 14 amino acids. Trimming took 4 bases from V and 0 from J, leaving 9 bases between them. CDR3 sequence reads: CAISVQDMNTEAFF. In DNA form, the CDR3 reads TGTGCCATCAGTGTCCAGGACATGAACACTGAAGCTTTCTTT.